This T cell receptor beta chain was sequenced for a study of T cell clonality in common variable immunodeficiency. Findings and limits, study-wide: Compared with healthy controls, CVID subjects showed increased TCRbeta clonality, mostly in about a third.

This clone was observed many times. Its antigen is not known. The observed sequence ends 3 residues before the CDR3 terminus, with the missing tail filled in from the germline J gene. This CDR3 is also generated by other DNA sequences in the sample. Germline CDR1 reads WNHNN; CDR2 reads SYGVQD (reference sequence). This CDR3 has 12 amino acids. Measured with immunoSEQ multiplex PCR; TCRdb has only the in-frame clones, and not every one. In total the sample includes 25,000 to 35,000 clones, none of them seen once. The TCR comes from a person aged 18 to 75 in good health. What was sequenced was peripheral blood mononuclear cells. The chain links TRBV10-1 to TRBJ1-2; tentatively, D is TRBD1 (5 bases). The sequenced part of the CDR3 DNA is TGCGCCACACCACCCGGGACTAGCGGA. Translating gives CATPPGTSG. The CDR3, in full, reads CATPPGTSGYTF.